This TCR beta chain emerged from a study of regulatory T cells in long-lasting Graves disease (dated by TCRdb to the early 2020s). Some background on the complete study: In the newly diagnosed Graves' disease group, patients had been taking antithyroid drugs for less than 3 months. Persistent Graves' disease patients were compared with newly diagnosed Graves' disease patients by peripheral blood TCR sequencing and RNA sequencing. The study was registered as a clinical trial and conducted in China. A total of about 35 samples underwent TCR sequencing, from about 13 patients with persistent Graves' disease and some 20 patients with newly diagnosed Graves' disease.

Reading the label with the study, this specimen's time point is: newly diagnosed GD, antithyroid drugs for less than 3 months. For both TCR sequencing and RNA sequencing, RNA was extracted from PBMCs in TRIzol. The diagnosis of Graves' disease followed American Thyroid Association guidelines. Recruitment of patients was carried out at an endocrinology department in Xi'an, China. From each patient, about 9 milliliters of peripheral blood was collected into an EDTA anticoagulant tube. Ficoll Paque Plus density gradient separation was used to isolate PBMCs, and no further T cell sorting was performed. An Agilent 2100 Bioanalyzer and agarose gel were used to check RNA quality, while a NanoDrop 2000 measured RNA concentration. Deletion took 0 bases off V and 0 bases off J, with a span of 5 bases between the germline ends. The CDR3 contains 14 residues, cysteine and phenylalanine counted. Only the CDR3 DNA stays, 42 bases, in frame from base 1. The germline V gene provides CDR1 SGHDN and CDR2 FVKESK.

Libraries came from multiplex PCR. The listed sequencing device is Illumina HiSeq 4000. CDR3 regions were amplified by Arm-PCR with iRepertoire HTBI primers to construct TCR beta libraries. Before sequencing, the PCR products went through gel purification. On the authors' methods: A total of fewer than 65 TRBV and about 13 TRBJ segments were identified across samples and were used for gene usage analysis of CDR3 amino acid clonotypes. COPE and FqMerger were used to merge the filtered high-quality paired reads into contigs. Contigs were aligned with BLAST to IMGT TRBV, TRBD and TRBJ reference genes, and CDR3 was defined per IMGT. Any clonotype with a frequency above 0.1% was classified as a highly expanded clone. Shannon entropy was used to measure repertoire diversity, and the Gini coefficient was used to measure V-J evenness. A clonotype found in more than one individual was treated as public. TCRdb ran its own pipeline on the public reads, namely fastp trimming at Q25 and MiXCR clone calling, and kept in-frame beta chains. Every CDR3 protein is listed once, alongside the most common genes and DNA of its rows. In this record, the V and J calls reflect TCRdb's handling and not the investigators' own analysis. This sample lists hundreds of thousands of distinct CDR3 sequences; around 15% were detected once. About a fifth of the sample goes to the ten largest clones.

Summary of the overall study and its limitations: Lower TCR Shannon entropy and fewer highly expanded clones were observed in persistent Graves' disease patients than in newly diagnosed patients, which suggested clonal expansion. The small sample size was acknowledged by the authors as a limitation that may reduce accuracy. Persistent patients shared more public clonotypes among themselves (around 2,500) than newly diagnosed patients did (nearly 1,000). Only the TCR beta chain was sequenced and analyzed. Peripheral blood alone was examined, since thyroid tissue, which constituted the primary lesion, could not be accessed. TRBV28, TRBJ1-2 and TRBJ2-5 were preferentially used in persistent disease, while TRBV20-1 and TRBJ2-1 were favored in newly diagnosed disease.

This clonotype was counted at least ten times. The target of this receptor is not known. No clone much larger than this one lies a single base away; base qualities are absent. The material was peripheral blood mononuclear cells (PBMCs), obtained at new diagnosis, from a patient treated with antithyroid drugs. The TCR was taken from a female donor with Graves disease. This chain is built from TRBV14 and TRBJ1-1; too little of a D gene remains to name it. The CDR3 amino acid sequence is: CASSQDSMNTEAFF. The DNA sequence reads TGTGCCAGCAGCCAAGACAGTATGAACACTGAAGCTTTCTTT.